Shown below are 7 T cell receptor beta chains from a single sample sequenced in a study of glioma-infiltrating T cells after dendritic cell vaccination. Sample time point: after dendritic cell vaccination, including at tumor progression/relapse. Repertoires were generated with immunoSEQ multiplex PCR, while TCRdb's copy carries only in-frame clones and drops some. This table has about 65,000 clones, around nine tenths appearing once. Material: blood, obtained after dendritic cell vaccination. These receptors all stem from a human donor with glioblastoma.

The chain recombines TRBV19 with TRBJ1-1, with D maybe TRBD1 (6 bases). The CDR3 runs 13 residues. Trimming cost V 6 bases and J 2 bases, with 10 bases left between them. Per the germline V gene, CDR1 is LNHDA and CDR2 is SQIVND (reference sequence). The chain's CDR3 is CASRNRVNTEAFF. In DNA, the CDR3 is TGTGCCAGTAGGAACAGGGTAAACACTGAAGCTTTCTTT.

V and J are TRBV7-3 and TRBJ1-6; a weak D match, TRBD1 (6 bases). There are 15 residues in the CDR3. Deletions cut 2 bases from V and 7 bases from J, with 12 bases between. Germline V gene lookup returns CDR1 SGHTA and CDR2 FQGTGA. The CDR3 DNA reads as TGTGCCAGCAGCTTATTCCCAAGGGGGAATTCACCCCTCCACTTT. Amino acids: CASSLFPRGNSPLHF. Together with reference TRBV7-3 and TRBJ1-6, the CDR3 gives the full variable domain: GAGVSQTPSNKVTEKGKYVELRCDPISGHTALYWYRQSLGQGPEFLIYFQGTGAADDSGLPNDRFFAVRPEGSVSTLKIQRTERGDSAVYLCASSLFPRGNSPLHFGNGTRLTVT.

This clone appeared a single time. CDR3 in amino acids: CASSFLPAGMNTEAFF. Here the CDR3 DNA reads TGTGCCAGCAGCTTTCTGCCGGCGGGCATGAACACTGAAGCTTTCTTT. The chain has TRBV5-5 and TRBJ1-1; D remains ambiguous. Trimming removed 2 bases at V and 0 bases at J, with 14 bases between. Germline V gene lookup returns CDR1 SGHKS and CDR2 YYEKEE (reference sequence). The CDR3 length is 16 residues.

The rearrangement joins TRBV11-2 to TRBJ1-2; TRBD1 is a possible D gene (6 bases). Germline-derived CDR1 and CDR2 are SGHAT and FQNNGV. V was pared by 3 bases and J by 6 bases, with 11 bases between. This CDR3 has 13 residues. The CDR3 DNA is TGTGCCAGCAGCTTGGGACCAGGGGATGGCTACACCTTC. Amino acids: CASSLGPGDGYTF.

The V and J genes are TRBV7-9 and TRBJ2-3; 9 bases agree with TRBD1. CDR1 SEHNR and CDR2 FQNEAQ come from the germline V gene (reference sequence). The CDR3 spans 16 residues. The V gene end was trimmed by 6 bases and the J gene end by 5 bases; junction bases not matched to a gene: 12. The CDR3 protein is CASSPTGTGFVDTQYF. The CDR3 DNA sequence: TGTGCCAGCAGTCCAACCGGGACAGGGTTTGTAGATACGCAGTATTTT.

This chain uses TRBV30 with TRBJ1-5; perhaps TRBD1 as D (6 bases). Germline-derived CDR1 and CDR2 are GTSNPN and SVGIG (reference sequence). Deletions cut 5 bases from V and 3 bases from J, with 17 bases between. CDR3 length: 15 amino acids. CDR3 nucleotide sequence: TGTGCCTGGGGCCCAGGGGCATTTATCAATCAGCCCCAGCATTTT. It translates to CAWGPGAFINQPQHF.

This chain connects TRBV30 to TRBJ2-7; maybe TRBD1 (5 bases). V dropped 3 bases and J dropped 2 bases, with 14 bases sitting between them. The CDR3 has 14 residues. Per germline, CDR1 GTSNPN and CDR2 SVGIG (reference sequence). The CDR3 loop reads CAWRGRGTTYEQYF. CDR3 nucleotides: TGTGCCTGGAGGGGAAGGGGAACTACCTACGAGCAGTACTTC.